These 27 T cell receptor beta chains share one sample of origin, sequenced in a study of T cell changes during pregnancy in multiple sclerosis. The assay was immunoSEQ multiplex PCR, and TCRdb's table has in-frame clones only and misses some. Among roughly 52,000 clones, 85% to 95% were seen once, and the ten largest hold approximately 3.5%. The sequencing here drew on CD8+ T cells from peripheral blood mononuclear cells, taken in the third trimester of pregnancy. The receptors were sampled from a female donor with multiple sclerosis, enrolled in a pregnancy study.

The chain employs TRBV4-1 and TRBJ1-2; 9 bases are shared with TRBD1. The junction had 10 bases not matched to a gene; V was cut back by 0 bases and J by 5 bases. Germline CDR1 and CDR2: MGHRA and YSYEKL. This CDR3 region has 17 residues. Here the CDR3 reads CASSQDLRDRVPYGYTF. DNA of the CDR3: TGCGCCAGCAGCCAAGATCTTCGGGACAGGGTACCGTATGGCTACACCTTC.

This chain connects TRBV27 to TRBJ2-1, with 8 positions matching TRBD2. This CDR3 is built from 12 residues. CDR1 is MNHEY, CDR2 SMNVEV, per germline (reference sequence). Unmatched junction bases numbered 4, after V lost 7 bases and J lost 8 bases. Here the CDR3 reads CASTGTRDEQFF. The CDR3 nucleotides read TGTGCCAGCACTGGGACTAGAGATGAGCAGTTCTTC.

This clone was counted a single time. The chain has TRBV14 and TRBJ2-1, with 11 bases that match TRBD2. The germline V gene has CDR1 SGHDN and CDR2 FVKESK. This CDR3 spans 16 amino acids. V lost 1 base to trimming and J lost 5 bases; unmatched junction nucleotides: 4. The DNA of the CDR3 is TGTGCCAGCAGCCAAGCTGCACTAGCGGGAGACAATGAGCAGTTCTTC. Encoded protein: CASSQAALAGDNEQFF.

The genes are TRBV2 and TRBJ1-5, with 10 bases fitting TRBD1. Per the germline V gene, CDR1 is SNHLY and CDR2 is FYNNEI. The CDR3 has 17 residues. Germline trimming cut 6 bases from V and 0 bases from J; bases unmatched to any gene: 8. The CDR3 DNA sequence: TGTGCCAGCAGATTAGGACAGGGGGAATATAGCAATCAGCCCCAGCATTTT. Amino acids: CASRLGQGEYSNQPQHF.

This chain links TRBV5-5 with TRBJ1-2, with D uncertain. Germline V gives CDR1 SGHKS, CDR2 YYEKEE (reference sequence). The CDR3 covers 12 residues. V gave up 1 base and J gave up 3 bases, with 4 bases separating them. The CDR3 DNA reads TGTGCCAGCAGCTTGACAGACTATGGCTACACCTTC. It encodes CASSLTDYGYTF.

The chain combines TRBV30 with TRBJ2-1; TRBD1 aligns across 10 bases. CDR3 length equals 14 residues. CDR1 is GTSNPN and CDR2 is SVGIG in the germline V gene (reference sequence). Germline trimming cut 3 bases from V and 4 bases from J; bases unmatched to any gene: 3. CDR3 sequence: CAWRRGQGYNEQFF. CDR3 bases: TGTGCCTGGAGAAGGGGACAGGGGTACAATGAGCAGTTCTTC.

The rearrangement joins TRBV7-8 to TRBJ2-1; 9 nucleotides match TRBD1. The V segment lost 5 bases and the J segment 16 bases; nucleotides outside the gene matches: 15. CDR3 length equals 14 residues. Germline-derived CDR1 and CDR2 are SGHVS and FQNEAQ. The DNA of the CDR3 is TGTGCCAGCAGCGGCGAAGGGACAGGGCGGGCCAAATTCTTC. It translates to CASSGEGTGRAKFF.

The chain is built from TRBV19 and TRBJ2-1; D is perhaps TRBD2 (6 bases). CDR1 is LNHDA, CDR2 SQIVND, per germline (reference sequence). V lost 6 bases to trimming and J lost 0 bases, with 12 bases between them. This CDR3 region has 15 residues. As DNA, the CDR3 is TGTGCCAGTAGCGAGCGGGCCAGCTCCTACAATGAGCAGTTCTTC. This encodes CASSERASSYNEQFF.

This sequence joins TRBV7-8 and TRBJ2-3; 7 bases are shared with TRBD2. CDR3 length: 16 amino acids. V lost 1 base and J lost 0; bases outside the gene matches: 4. Per the germline V gene, CDR1 is SGHVS and CDR2 is FQNEAQ. CDR3 sequence: CASSLVAGSSTDTQYF. The CDR3 DNA follows: TGTGCCAGCAGCTTAGTAGCGGGTTCAAGCACAGATACGCAGTATTTT.

The rearrangement links TRBV5-1 to TRBJ1-1; D gene uncertain. This CDR3 spans 13 amino acids. Trimming stripped 0 bases from V and 3 bases from J, with 6 bases between. Germline CDR1 reads SGHRS; CDR2 reads YFSETQ. CDR3 amino acids: CASSLDPDTEAFF. In DNA, the CDR3 is TGCGCCAGCAGCTTGGACCCGGACACTGAAGCTTTCTTT.

The chain links TRBV11-3 to TRBJ2-1; 11 positions agree with TRBD1. The CDR3 consists of 16 residues. Germline CDR1 reads SGHNT; CDR2 reads YENEEA. J gave up 8 bases and V 5 bases, and 11 bases lay outside the gene matches. This chain's CDR3 is CASSPLGTGGLDEQFF. As DNA, the CDR3 is TGTGCCAGCAGCCCCCTAGGGACAGGGGGTCTGGATGAGCAGTTCTTC.

CDR3: CASSTGTGIGQETQYF. For the CDR3, the DNA is TGTGCCAGCAGTACCGGGACAGGGATAGGCCAAGAGACCCAGTACTTC. The chain recombines TRBV2 with TRBJ2-5; TRBD1 matches 9 bases. V was clipped by 5 bases and J by 1 base; unmatched bases: 8. This CDR3 has 16 amino acids. Germline values: CDR1 SNHLY, CDR2 FYNNEI.

V usage is TRBV6-1 and J usage is TRBJ2-2, with D tentatively TRBD1 (6 bases). V was shortened by 8 bases and J by 4 bases, with 17 bases between the two germline ends. The CDR3 runs 15 residues. Germline lookup yields CDR1 MNHNS and CDR2 SASEGT. CDR3 DNA sequence: TGTGCCAGCTACCGCACAGGGTGGGGCACCGGGGAGCTGTTTTTT. This encodes CASYRTGWGTGELFF.

This chain joins TRBV5-1 and TRBJ2-1; TRBD2 matches at 11 bases. The germline V gene has CDR1 SGHRS and CDR2 YFSETQ. This CDR3 region has 16 residues. V shed 2 bases and J 4 bases; nucleotides not matched to a gene: 5. The CDR3 loop reads CASSFPLAGEYNEQFF. The DNA of the CDR3 is TGCGCCAGCAGCTTCCCACTAGCGGGAGAGTACAATGAGCAGTTCTTC.

The rearrangement uses TRBV19 and TRBJ1-5; D unclear. The germline gives CDR1 LNHDA, CDR2 SQIVND (reference sequence). The CDR3 loop spans 13 amino acids. V gave up 5 bases and J gave up 2 bases, with 7 bases separating them. CDR3 sequence: CASSPGGNQPQHF. The CDR3 DNA sequence: TGTGCCAGTAGTCCCGGGGGCAATCAGCCCCAGCATTTT.

The rearrangement joins TRBV5-1 to TRBJ1-2; TRBD1 is a possible D gene (5 bases). The germline gives CDR1 SGHRS, CDR2 YFSETQ. The germline V and J ends were trimmed by 4 bases and 2 bases, with 12 bases remaining between them. The CDR3 contains 14 residues. CDR3 sequence reads: CASSPGGGNYGYTF. The CDR3 DNA sequence: TGCGCCAGCAGCCCCGGGGGAGGAAACTATGGCTACACCTTC. Filled out from reference TRBV5-1 and TRBJ1-2, the complete variable domain reads KAGVTQTPRYLIKTRGQQVTLSCSPISGHRSVSWYQQTPGQGLQFLFEYFSETQRNKGNFPGRFSGRQFSNSRSEMNVSTLELGDSALYLCASSPGGGNYGYTFGSGTRLTVV.

By sample share, this clone is medium-sized (0.01 to 0.1%). The genes are TRBV10-2 and TRBJ2-3, with 13 bases identical to TRBD2. This CDR3 spans 15 amino acids. Germline V gene lookup returns CDR1 WSHSY and CDR2 SAAADI. V lost 2 bases, J lost 8 bases, and 4 bases stayed unmatched. The CDR3 is CASSEGLAGDRTQYF. The CDR3 nucleotides are TGCGCCAGCAGTGAGGGACTAGCGGGAGACCGTACGCAGTATTTT.

V usage is TRBV30 and J usage is TRBJ2-7, with D maybe TRBD1 (6 bases). V was pared by 0 bases and J by 3 bases, with 12 bases between. The CDR3 extends over 14 amino acids. The germline CDR1 and CDR2 sequences are GTSNPN and SVGIG (reference sequence). CDR3 DNA sequence: TGTGCCTGGAGTGTAAGGGGGAGTGGCTACGAGCAGTACTTC. Protein sequence: CAWSVRGSGYEQYF.

This clone was seen a few times. This chain uses TRBV29-1 with TRBJ2-1; TRBD2 matches at 7 bases. The CDR3 length is 14 residues. Trimming at V came to 7 bases and at J to 5 bases, leaving 11 bases not matched to a gene. Germline V gene data show CDR1 as SQVTM and CDR2 as ANQGSEA. The CDR3 sequence is CSGRGTKRDNEQFF. The CDR3 DNA reads TGCAGCGGGCGGGGGACCAAGCGGGACAATGAGCAGTTCTTC.

The chain uses TRBV27 and TRBJ2-1; 9 bases align to TRBD2. The J segment lost 2 bases and the V segment lost 4 bases, leaving 6 bases of the junction unmatched. The germline V gene has CDR1 MNHEY and CDR2 SMNVEV (reference sequence). The CDR3 is made up of 16 amino acids. The CDR3: CASSSLAGWTYNEQFF. Here the CDR3 DNA reads TGTGCCAGCAGTTCCCTAGCGGGATGGACCTACAATGAGCAGTTCTTC.

V is TRBV28 and J is TRBJ2-1, with 7 nucleotides matching TRBD2. Germline V gene lookup returns CDR1 MDHEN and CDR2 SYDVKM. There are 15 residues in the CDR3. J was trimmed by 8 bases and V by 1 base; bases with no gene match: 8. CDR3 in amino acids: CASSLSRERIYEQFF. In nucleotides, the CDR3 is TGTGCCAGCAGTTTATCGCGGGAGCGTATATATGAGCAGTTCTTC.

The chain links TRBV29-1 to TRBJ2-7, with TRBD1 matching 9 bases. The V gene's germline CDR1 is SQVTM and CDR2 ANQGSEA. The CDR3 spans 15 residues. Trimming at V came to 4 bases and at J to 2 bases, leaving 9 bases not matched to a gene. CDR3 protein: CSVADPGTGTYEQYF. CDR3 nucleotide sequence: TGCAGCGTTGCCGACCCCGGGACAGGGACCTACGAGCAGTACTTC.

The genes are TRBV18 and TRBJ1-1; weak D call: TRBD1 (5 bases). Germline CDR1 and CDR2: KGHSH and LQKENI. The length of the CDR3 is 15 residues. Trimming left V 3 bases short and J 0 bases short, with 11 bases between. CDR3 in DNA: TGTGCCAGCTCACCTGGCAGGACAATGAACACTGAAGCTTTCTTT. It encodes CASSPGRTMNTEAFF.

The chain has TRBV19 and TRBJ2-1; D gene ambiguous. Germline V gene lookup returns CDR1 LNHDA and CDR2 SQIVND (reference sequence). The V and J ends lost 4 bases and 2 bases respectively, with 18 bases between them. The CDR3 has 17 residues. The CDR3 spells CASSKGRVRVAYNEQFF. In DNA form, the CDR3 reads TGTGCCAGTAGTAAAGGCCGTGTACGGGTAGCCTACAATGAGCAGTTCTTC.

CDR3 in amino acids: CASSPGTSGSGELFF. DNA of the CDR3: TGTGCCAGCAGCCCTGGGACTAGCGGGAGCGGGGAGCTGTTTTTT. J is TRBJ2-2 and V is TRBV13, with TRBD2 identical over 14 bases. The germline gives CDR1 PRHDT, CDR2 FYEKMQ (reference sequence). This CDR3 contains 15 residues. Losses at the gene ends were 5 bases for V and 7 bases for J; bases not matched to a gene: 3. Supplemented by reference TRBV13 and TRBJ2-2, the full variable domain reads AAGVIQSPRHLIKEKRETATLKCYPIPRHDTVYWYQQGPGQDPQFLISFYEKMQSDKGSIPDRFSAQQFSDYHSELNMSSLELGDSALYFCASSPGTSGSGELFFGEGSRLTVL.

The chain combines TRBV7-9 with TRBJ2-1; TRBD2 matches 10 bases. Germline values: CDR1 SEHNR, CDR2 FQNEAQ (reference sequence). V trimming: 5 bases; J trimming: 7 bases; junction bases outside the gene matches: 14. The CDR3 is 17 amino acids. CDR3: CASSPTGTSVVFNEQFF. DNA of the CDR3: TGTGCCAGCAGCCCCACCGGGACTAGCGTGGTGTTTAATGAGCAGTTCTTC.

The chain carries TRBV5-5 and TRBJ1-2; TRBD1 agrees at 7 bases. Losses at the gene ends were 4 bases for V and 4 bases for J; bases not matched to a gene: 10. This CDR3 region has 15 residues. Germline CDR1 and CDR2: SGHKS and YYEKEE (reference sequence). The CDR3 protein is CASSIWTGWSYGYTF. CDR3 coding DNA: TGTGCCAGCAGCATATGGACAGGCTGGAGCTATGGCTACACCTTC.